A single sample gave rise to the 18 T cell receptor beta chains below, sequenced in a study of blood T cells in healthy people across ages. The use of a sample-barcoded 5' primer and a J-beta primer mix characterized a second PCR of roughly 6 to 11 cycles. One entry per CDR3 protein results from TCRdb running MiXCR on the 5' RACE reads. This table has around 800,000 distinct CDR3 sequences, about 53% appearing once. Sequencing used blood. These receptor sequences come from a man aged 80 or over in good health.

A few counts support this clonotype. This rearrangement joins TRBV18 to TRBJ1-2, with 9 bases lining up with TRBD1. The V gene's germline CDR1 is KGHSH and CDR2 LQKENI. J lost 4 bases, V lost 6 bases, and 6 bases had no gene match. This CDR3 is built from 14 residues. This CDR3 is CASSAGQGSYGYTF. CDR3 nucleotide sequence: TGTGCCAGCTCCGCGGGACAGGGCAGCTATGGCTACACCTTC.

The chain carries TRBV6-1 and TRBJ2-5; D unclear. The DNA end is more similar to TRBJ2-7, so the J call may be wrong. Germline V gene data show CDR1 as MNHNS and CDR2 as SASEGT. CDR3 size: 14 residues. For the CDR3, the DNA is TGTGCCAGCAGTATCCGGGCAAAAGCCTACGAGCAGTACTTC. This translates into CASSIRAKAYEQYF.

The rearrangement links TRBV20-1 to TRBJ2-6; a weak D match, TRBD1 (5 bases). The CDR3 totals 15 residues. The V end was cut by 1 base, the J end by 2 bases, with 9 bases between. From germline, CDR1 is DFQATT and CDR2 SNEGSKA (reference sequence). In DNA form, the CDR3 reads TGCAGTGCTAGAGTCAAGGGGACTGGGGCCAACGTCCTGACTTTC. It is translated as CSARVKGTGANVLTF.

In its sample, this clonotype was seen a few times. V usage is TRBV7-2 and J usage is TRBJ2-1, with D unresolved. Trimming took off 1 base at V and 9 bases at J, with 13 bases between the two ends. There are 14 residues in the CDR3. Germline CDR1 SGHTA, CDR2 FQGNSA. The CDR3 nucleotides read TGTGCCAGCAGCTTAGTAGACCGGGCCTCTGAGCAGTTCTTC. It yields the protein CASSLVDRASEQFF.

This clonotype has more than one count but fewer than ten. The chain carries TRBV7-2 and TRBJ2-7; 8 nucleotides align to TRBD1. CDR3 length: 15 amino acids. The germline V gene encodes CDR1 SGHTA and CDR2 FQGNSA. Germline trimming cut 4 bases from V and 0 bases from J; bases unmatched to any gene: 5. CDR3 sequence: CASSSRGRGSYEQYF. CDR3 DNA: TGTGCCAGCAGCTCCAGGGGGCGCGGCTCCTACGAGCAGTACTTC.

The chain recombines TRBV5-1 with TRBJ2-1, with 7 bases lining up with TRBD2. Germline trimming cut 7 bases from V and 10 bases from J; bases unmatched to any gene: 5. The CDR3 contains 11 residues. CDR1 is SGHRS, CDR2 YFSETQ, per germline. Here the CDR3 reads CASLGGGEQFF. The CDR3 DNA follows: TGCGCCAGCCTTGGGGGAGGGGAGCAGTTCTTC.

This sequence joins TRBV4-3 and TRBJ2-7; D possibly corresponds to TRBD1 (6 bases). The CDR3 sequence is 14 residues long. The germline V gene has CDR1 LGHNA and CDR2 YSLEER. Trimming took 2 bases from V and 6 from J, leaving 14 bases between them. The CDR3 DNA sequence: TGCGCCAGCAGCCAAAGGGCACAGGGATCCGAGCAGTACTTC. Translated: CASSQRAQGSEQYF.

The chain uses TRBV27 and TRBJ1-6; the match to TRBD1 covers 8 bases. V dropped 6 bases and J dropped 0; count of bases not matched to a gene: 10. The CDR3 length is 18 residues. Germline V CDR1 and CDR2: MNHEY, SMNVEV (reference sequence). The CDR3 DNA sequence: TGTGCCAGCAGCCAGAGACAGGGGTTGGGCTCCTATAATTCACCCCTCCACTTT. Protein: CASSQRQGLGSYNSPLHF.

This chain joins TRBV2 and TRBJ2-3, with D maybe TRBD2 (6 bases). The germline gives CDR1 SNHLY, CDR2 FYNNEI. The CDR3 contains 17 residues. Trimming took 3 bases from V and 0 from J, leaving 16 bases between them. The CDR3 nucleotides read TGTGCCAGCAGTGACCTAAGAGGGACTCCTAGCACAGATACGCAGTATTTT. Translating it yields CASSDLRGTPSTDTQYF.

This rearrangement joins TRBV6-1 to TRBJ2-3; D gene ambiguous. The length of the CDR3 is 13 residues. V was shortened by 1 base and J by 14 bases, with 16 bases between the two germline ends. Looked up from germline, CDR1 is MNHNS and CDR2 is SASEGT. CDR3 coding DNA: TGTGCCAGCAGTGAAGTAGAGCACAGATACGCGTATTTT. As protein: CASSEVEHRYAYF.

The J gene is TRBJ2-2, the V gene TRBV5-1; D not certain. This CDR3 has 14 amino acids. Between the trimmed V and J ends, which lost 2 bases and 6 bases, there was a span of 11 bases. Germline CDR1 reads SGHRS; CDR2 reads YFSETQ. The CDR3, as DNA: TGCGCCAGCAGCTTAGTCGACGCGGCCGGGGAGCTGTTTTTT. Encoded protein: CASSLVDAAGELFF.

The chain has TRBV9 and TRBJ2-1; 11 bases match TRBD2. V dropped 4 bases and J dropped 7; count of bases not matched to a gene: 16. Germline assignment: CDR1 SGDLS and CDR2 YYNGEE. The CDR3 length is 18 residues. CDR3 amino acids: CASSPHGTSGRPLNEQFF. CDR3 coding DNA: TGTGCCAGCAGCCCACATGGAACTAGCGGGAGACCTCTTAATGAGCAGTTCTTC.

This clonotype was counted at least ten times. The chain links TRBV2 to TRBJ2-1; 10 nucleotides match TRBD2. The CDR3 is made up of 13 amino acids. The J segment lost 9 bases and the V segment lost 8 bases, leaving 7 bases of the junction unmatched. Germline-derived CDR1 and CDR2 are SNHLY and FYNNEI. CDR3 amino acids: CASELAGVVEQFF. The CDR3 DNA follows: TGTGCCAGCGAGCTAGCGGGAGTAGTTGAGCAGTTCTTC.

As to this clonotype: A much larger clone lies one base from this, so it may be a read error. The chain couples TRBV3-1 to TRBJ2-3; TRBD2 aligns across 7 bases. Germline V gene lookup returns CDR1 LGHDT and CDR2 YNNKEL (reference sequence). Trimming cost V 1 base and J 8 bases; bases outside gene matches: 15. The CDR3 runs to 17 residues. The CDR3 sequence: CASSQVRAGVDGATQYF. In nucleotides, the CDR3 is TGTGCCAGCAGCCAAGTGCGGGCGGGAGTGGATGGAGCTACGCAGTATTTT.

This chain uses TRBV2 with TRBJ1-2; tentatively, D is TRBD1 (6 bases). This CDR3 region has 13 residues. V lost 8 bases to trimming and J lost 4 bases, with 14 bases between them. CDR1 and CDR2 from the germline V gene are SNHLY and FYNNEI. CDR3 in amino acids: CASLRTGTYGYTF. CDR3 coding DNA: TGTGCCAGCCTTAGAACAGGGACCTATGGCTACACCTTC.

V gene TRBV7-2 combines with J gene TRBJ2-1; D might be TRBD2 (6 bases). Germline V gene sequence: CDR1 SGHTA, CDR2 FQGNSA. The length of the CDR3 is 15 residues. V lost 5 bases and J 6 bases, leaving 17 bases between the germline ends. This chain's CDR3 is CASSHLRGTGNEQFF. DNA of the CDR3: TGTGCCAGCAGCCACCTCCGAGGGACTGGCAATGAGCAGTTCTTC.

In regard to this clonotype: An end of the junction differs from the germline gene, which may be a read error. The CDR3 coding sequence is TGTGCCTGCAGCGTAGGGACAGAACATGCAACAGATACGCAGTATTTT. Translating it yields CACSVGTEHATDTQYF. The V and J genes are TRBV9 and TRBJ2-3; 7 bases line up with TRBD1. Germline CDR1 SGDLS, CDR2 YYNGEE. The CDR3 has 16 residues.

This clonotype was picked up a small number of times. The chain links TRBV4-2 to TRBJ2-3; D gene ambiguous. Trimming pared 0 bases from V and 4 bases from J, leaving 8 bases between. The CDR3 length is 14 residues. CDR1 is LGHNA, CDR2 YNFKEQ, per germline. This CDR3 is CASSQEGWADTQYF. The CDR3 DNA reads TGTGCCAGCAGCCAAGAAGGCTGGGCAGATACGCAGTATTTT.